This is a list of T cell receptor beta chains from one sample in a study of long-term antiretroviral therapy in people with HIV. Assay: immunoSEQ multiplex PCR; the TCRdb copy retains only in-frame clones and omits some. Among 30,000 to 35,000 clones, 60% to 75% were seen once, and the ten largest hold around 3.6%. The material sequenced was unsorted PBMCs, taken 3 years after starting antiretroviral therapy. These receptors were collected from a man aged 45 to 65 with HIV. Both conserved end residues are part of each CDR3. A D gene is named only where the DNA matches it firmly. A clone size is listed for some rows: how often the clone was seen (once, few, many), or a class if it is expanded.

size	D	V	J	DNA	CDR3
.	.	TRBV15	TRBJ2-6	TGTGCCACCAGCCCGGCCCACTCTGGGGCCAACGTCCTGACTTTC	CATSPAHSGANVLTF
once	.	TRBV7-8	TRBJ2-4	TGTGCCAGCAGCTTACAGGTGGCAGTAGCCAAAAACATTCAGTACTTC	CASSLQVAVAKNIQYF
.	TRBD2	TRBV5-1	TRBJ2-7	TGCGCCAGCAGCTTGAACGGTGGACGCATACTAGCGTTTAAGTCCTACGAGCAGTACTTC	CASSLNGGRILAFKSYEQYF
few	.	TRBV7-2	TRBJ2-7	TGTGCCAGCAGCCCAGCGGGCGGGGAGCAGTACTTC	CASSPAGGEQYF
.	TRBD2	TRBV9	TRBJ2-7	TGTGCCAGCAGCGTACAAGCGGGAGCTTGGGAGCAGTACTTC	CASSVQAGAWEQYF
.	.	TRBV5-4	TRBJ2-5	TGTGCCAGCAGCTCCGGGACGGAGGTGACCCAGTACTTC	CASSSGTEVTQYF
.	.	TRBV10-3	TRBJ1-5	TGTGCCATCAGTGAGTCAGGGGGTGGCCAGCCCCAGCATTTT	CAISESGGGQPQHF
.	.	TRBV7-9	TRBJ2-7	TGTGCCAGCAGCCCAGGGGGGCTGGGCGAGCAGTACTTC	CASSPGGLGEQYF
few	.	TRBV2	TRBJ1-6	TGTGCCAGCAGTGATGTAAGTTCACCCCTCCACTTT	CASSDVSSPLHF
.	.	TRBV9	TRBJ2-2	TGTGCCAGCAGCGTAACCGACCGTTTGCCCGGGGAGCTGTTTTTT	CASSVTDRLPGELFF
.	.	TRBV18	TRBJ1-1	TGTGCCAGCTCACATGAGGACCTGAACACTGAAGCTTTCTTT	CASSHEDLNTEAFF
.	.	TRBV5-4	TRBJ2-7	TGTGCCAGCAGCTTCGGGAGCTACGAGCAGTACTTC	CASSFGSYEQYF
.	.	TRBV4-1	TRBJ2-7	TGCGCCAGCAGCCAAGAGCAGCTCGGCGACGAGCAGTACTTC	CASSQEQLGDEQYF
.	.	TRBV7-2	TRBJ2-1	TGTGCCAGCAGCCCCGTTGGCAATGAGCAGTTCTTC	CASSPVGNEQFF
.	.	TRBV19	TRBJ2-3	TGTGCCAGTAGTATAGGGTTGGCAGATACGCAGTATTTT	CASSIGLADTQYF
.	TRBD2	TRBV7-9	TRBJ2-3	TGTGCCAGCAGCCTCCGCTATCGGGAGGGCCCAGATACGCAGTATTTT	CASSLRYREGPDTQYF
.	.	TRBV7-9	TRBJ2-2	TGTGCCAGCAGCTTAGGGGGACGTTCCACCGGGGAGCTGTTTTTT	CASSLGGRSTGELFF
.	.	TRBV5-1	TRBJ1-1	TGCGCCAGCAGCCAGGGGCCAGGGTCGATTAACACTGAAGCTTTCTTT	CASSQGPGSINTEAFF
.	.	TRBV7-2	TRBJ1-2	TGTGCCAGCACCTTCCGTCAGGGCAACCATGGCTACACCTTC	CASTFRQGNHGYTF
few	TRBD2	TRBV5-5	TRBJ2-2	TGTGCCAGCAGCTTCGATCCGCGGGGGGCGAACACCGGGGAGCTGTTTTTT	CASSFDPRGANTGELFF
.	.	TRBV7-9	TRBJ1-1	TGTGCCAGCAGCTTGGGGGGCCCCCGAACTGAAGCTTTCTTT	CASSLGGPRTEAFF
.	TRBD2	TRBV27	TRBJ2-5	TGTGCCAGCAGTCCCACCCAATCGCGGGGGGGCCAGTACTTC	CASSPTQSRGGQYF
.	.	TRBV19	TRBJ2-7	TGTGCCAGTAGTCCTTACCGGGGGGCGCGGGAGTACTTC	CASSPYRGAREYF
.	.	TRBV18	TRBJ2-7	TGTGCCAGCTCACCTTCCGGGGCGCACGAGCAGTACTTC	CASSPSGAHEQYF
.	TRBD2	TRBV7-9	TRBJ2-3	TGTGCCAGCAGCCTACCGGGACTAGGTACAGATACGCAGTATTTT	CASSLPGLGTDTQYF
.	.	TRBV7-2	TRBJ2-1	TGTGCCAGCAGTCCCGTTCGAGGGTCAGTGGGGAATGAGCAGTTCTTC	CASSPVRGSVGNEQFF
.	.	TRBV7-2	TRBJ2-5	TGTGCCAGCAGCCGATCTCCGGGCTTCCAAGAGACCCAGTACTTC	CASSRSPGFQETQYF
.	.	TRBV5-4	TRBJ1-1	TGTGCCAGCAGCTTGGGCGACACTTCCGTCGAAGCTTTCTTT	CASSLGDTSVEAFF
.	.	TRBV29-1	TRBJ1-1	TGCAGCGTTAAGGGACGGCTGAACACTGAAGCTTTCTTT	CSVKGRLNTEAFF
.	.	TRBV28	TRBJ2-1	TGTGCCAGCAGTTTTATGACCGGATCCAATGAGCAGTTCTTC	CASSFMTGSNEQFF
.	.	TRBV28	TRBJ2-7	TGTGCCAGCAATTCGGACGCGTGGGAGCAGTACTTC	CASNSDAWEQYF
.	TRBD1	TRBV5-1	TRBJ2-7	TGCGCCAGCAGCTTAGGACAGGTGCCGGGGGAGCAGTACTTC	CASSLGQVPGEQYF
.	.	TRBV11-3	TRBJ2-3	TGTGCCAGCAGCTCCGAAGAGGGCCCAGATACGCAGTATTTT	CASSSEEGPDTQYF
.	.	TRBV9	TRBJ2-3	TGTGCCAGCAGCCCTGGAGGGGGAGATACGCAGTATTTT	CASSPGGGDTQYF
.	.	TRBV5-1	TRBJ2-1	TGCGCCAGCAGTTTCCTAGACGGTGAGCAGTTCTTC	CASSFLDGEQFF
.	.	TRBV5-5	TRBJ1-4	TGTGCCAGCAGCTTGGAACAGGGAAGGGAAAAACTGTTTTTT	CASSLEQGREKLFF
once	TRBD2	TRBV4-2	TRBJ2-3	TGTGCCAGCAGCCATTTCCTACTAGCGGGGGACACAGATACGCAGTATTTT	CASSHFLLAGDTDTQYF
.	TRBD1	TRBV11-2	TRBJ2-7	TGTGCCAGCAGCTTAGGAGCAGGGGGCATATACGAGCAGTACTTC	CASSLGAGGIYEQYF
.	TRBD1	TRBV11-3	TRBJ2-7	TGTGCCAGCAGCGGAAGGGGGCTACTTACCTACGAGCAGTACTTC	CASSGRGLLTYEQYF
.	.	TRBV6-5	TRBJ2-2	TGTGCCAGCAGATATTTCACCGGGGAGCTGTTTTTT	CASRYFTGELFF
.	.	TRBV10-3	TRBJ1-5	TGTGCCATCAGTGAGTCGTGGGATAGCAATCAGCCCCAGCATTTT	CAISESWDSNQPQHF
.	.	TRBV9	TRBJ2-3	TGTGCCAGCAGCGTACTGGACAACACAGATACGCAGTATTTT	CASSVLDNTDTQYF
few	TRBD1	TRBV5-1	TRBJ1-2	TGCGCCAGCAGCGGATTAACAGGGGGACCATCCAACTATGGCTACACCTTC	CASSGLTGGPSNYGYTF
.	.	TRBV5-6	TRBJ1-6	TGTGCCAGCAACCCACAGGGCCTCTATAATTCACCCCTCCACTTT	CASNPQGLYNSPLHF
.	TRBD2	TRBV4-3	TRBJ2-5	TGCGCCAGCAGCCAGGGCGGGAGCCAAGAGACCCAGTACTTC	CASSQGGSQETQYF
few	.	TRBV28	TRBJ1-6	TGTGCCAGCAGTAATAATTCACCCCTCCACTTT	CASSNNSPLHF
few	.	TRBV5-4	TRBJ1-6	TGTGCCAGCAGCGGAGCTCCGGGACAAGCAACTTCACCCCTCCACTTT	CASSGAPGQATSPLHF
few	.	TRBV13	TRBJ2-1	TGTGCCAGCAGCTTTTCTTTACAGACCCATGAGCAGTTCTTC	CASSFSLQTHEQFF
few	.	TRBV5-1	TRBJ1-1	TGCGCCAGCAACGAGGGGGTTGAAGCTTTCTTT	CASNEGVEAFF
.	TRBD1	TRBV25-1	TRBJ2-7	TGTGCCAGCAGTGAATACCGGGACAGCTCCTACGAGCAGTACTTC	CASSEYRDSSYEQYF